The entry below describes one TCR beta chain. Assay used: immunoSEQ multiplex PCR; TCRdb lists only in-frame clones, some missing. This repertoire shows 80,000 to 100,000 clones, around 80% found once; its top ten account for around a tenth. These data belong to a study of PD-L1 blockade in urothelial cancer. The CDR3 is 16 amino acids. The V end was cut by 2 bases, the J end by 1 base, with 14 bases between. Germline-derived CDR1 and CDR2 are SGHTA and FQGNSA. The rearrangement uses TRBV7-2 and TRBJ1-1, with D possibly matching TRBD1 (6 bases). The TCR originated in a man between 65 and 79 years old with urothelial cancer. The specimen was PBMCs, collected around atezolizumab (anti-PD-L1) treatment. CDR3 DNA sequence: TGTGCCAGCAGCTTATGGGGGACACCTAGGAACACTGAAGCTTTCTTT. Translating it yields CASSLWGTPRNTEAFF. The full variable domain, with the rest looked up from reference TRBV7-2 and TRBJ1-1, is GAGVSQSPSNKVTEKGKDVELRCDPISGHTALYWYRQSLGQGLEFLIYFQGNSAPDKSGLPSDRFSAERTGGSVSTLTIQRTQQEDSAVYLCASSLWGTPRNTEAFFGQGTRLTVV.